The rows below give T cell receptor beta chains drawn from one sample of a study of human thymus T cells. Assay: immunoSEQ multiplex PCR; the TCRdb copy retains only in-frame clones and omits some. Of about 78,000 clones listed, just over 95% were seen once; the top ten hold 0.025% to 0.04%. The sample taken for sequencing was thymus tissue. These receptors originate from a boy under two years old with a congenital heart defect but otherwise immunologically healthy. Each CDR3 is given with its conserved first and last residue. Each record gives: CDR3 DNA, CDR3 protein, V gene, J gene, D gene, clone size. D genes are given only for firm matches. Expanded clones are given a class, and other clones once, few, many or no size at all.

CDR3nt: TGTGCCAGCAGTCCTCCCTACGAGCAGTACTTC; CDR3aa: CASSPPYEQYF; v_gene: TRBV28; j_gene: TRBJ2-7; d_gene: -; abundance: -
CDR3nt: TGTGCCAGCAGTGAGGCGACAGGGACCTACACTGAAGCTTTCTTT; CDR3aa: CASSEATGTYTEAFF; v_gene: TRBV25-1; j_gene: TRBJ1-1; d_gene: TRBD1; abundance: once
CDR3nt: TGTGCCAGCAGCTTAGTGGGGGCACCCCCCTACGAGCAGTACTTC; CDR3aa: CASSLVGAPPYEQYF; v_gene: TRBV11-2; j_gene: TRBJ2-7; d_gene: -; abundance: -
CDR3nt: TGTGCCAGCAGCTTACGGATGAGACAGGGTCGGCTTCACGAGCAGTACTTC; CDR3aa: CASSLRMRQGRLHEQYF; v_gene: TRBV11-2; j_gene: TRBJ2-7; d_gene: TRBD1; abundance: -
CDR3nt: TGTGCCATCAGTGGACAACCGCCGGACAGGGAGGGACTAGCGGACTACAATGAGCAGTTCTTC; CDR3aa: CAISGQPPDREGLADYNEQFF; v_gene: TRBV10-3; j_gene: TRBJ2-1; d_gene: TRBD2; abundance: -
CDR3nt: TGTGCCAGCAGTTTTAGAGGGAGCTACAATGAGCAGTTCTTC; CDR3aa: CASSFRGSYNEQFF; v_gene: TRBV27; j_gene: TRBJ2-1; d_gene: -; abundance: -
CDR3nt: TGTGCCAGCAGTTCCCCCTCTAGGGAAACCCACAATGAGCAGTTCTTC; CDR3aa: CASSSPSRETHNEQFF; v_gene: TRBV6-5; j_gene: TRBJ2-1; d_gene: -; abundance: -
CDR3nt: TGTGCCAGCAGCCCCCGCATGGGAGGGGGCGCGGGTAATTCACCCCTCCACTTT; CDR3aa: CASSPRMGGGAGNSPLHF; v_gene: TRBV5-5; j_gene: TRBJ1-6; d_gene: TRBD1; abundance: -
CDR3nt: TGTGCCAGCAGCTTAGGGCCTGCAACTAATGAAAAACTGTTTTTT; CDR3aa: CASSLGPATNEKLFF; v_gene: TRBV11-3; j_gene: TRBJ1-4; d_gene: -; abundance: -
CDR3nt: TGTGCCTGCAACAGGGGGCGCGTCGAAAAACTGTTTTTT; CDR3aa: CACNRGRVEKLFF; v_gene: TRBV30; j_gene: TRBJ1-4; d_gene: TRBD1; abundance: -
CDR3nt: TGTGCCAGTAGTATAGACGAGGGCCGGAGGCTATTGGACTGCTGCTATGGCTACACCTTC; CDR3aa: CASSIDEGRRLLDCCYGYTF; v_gene: TRBV19; j_gene: TRBJ1-2; d_gene: -; abundance: -
CDR3nt: TGTGCCAGCAGCTTAGATCGGGGGCGCAAGGTCTTTGAAGCTTTCTTT; CDR3aa: CASSLDRGRKVFEAFF; v_gene: TRBV11-1; j_gene: TRBJ1-1; d_gene: -; abundance: -
CDR3nt: TGTGCCAGCCGACGGGCAGGGGGCTACGAGCAGTACTTC; CDR3aa: CASRRAGGYEQYF; v_gene: TRBV2; j_gene: TRBJ2-7; d_gene: TRBD1; abundance: -
CDR3nt: TGTGCCATCAGTGAGTCTAACCTCCGTAGGAGGGAGGGCCGAGCAGATACGCAGTATTTT; CDR3aa: CAISESNLRRREGRADTQYF; v_gene: TRBV10-3; j_gene: TRBJ2-3; d_gene: TRBD2; abundance: -
CDR3nt: TGTGCCAGCAGGCCTGCGGAAGTACAAGAGACCCAGTACTTC; CDR3aa: CASRPAEVQETQYF; v_gene: TRBV6-5; j_gene: TRBJ2-5; d_gene: -; abundance: -
CDR3nt: TGTGCCAGCAGCGAGGGCAGGGGGGTCACTGAAGCTTTCTTT; CDR3aa: CASSEGRGVTEAFF; v_gene: TRBV9; j_gene: TRBJ1-1; d_gene: TRBD1; abundance: once
CDR3nt: TGCGCCAGCAGGGACAGGGGCGGGGGCCAGCCCCAGCATTTT; CDR3aa: CASRDRGGGQPQHF; v_gene: TRBV4-1; j_gene: TRBJ1-5; d_gene: TRBD1; abundance: -
CDR3nt: TGTGCCAGCAGCGTCTCCGGGACAGTTGGAAACACCATATATTTT; CDR3aa: CASSVSGTVGNTIYF; v_gene: TRBV9; j_gene: TRBJ1-3; d_gene: TRBD1; abundance: -
CDR3nt: TGTGCCAGCAGCTTATTCTCCAGACCGTCCCTAACAGGGGACAACAATGAGCAGTTCTTC; CDR3aa: CASSLFSRPSLTGDNNEQFF; v_gene: TRBV5-4; j_gene: TRBJ2-1; d_gene: TRBD1; abundance: -
CDR3nt: TGCGCCAGCAGCCAGGATGGACTAGCGGGGGGGCGTCAAGAGACCCAGTACTTC; CDR3aa: CASSQDGLAGGRQETQYF; v_gene: TRBV4-3; j_gene: TRBJ2-5; d_gene: TRBD2; abundance: -
CDR3nt: TGTGCCAGTAGCCCCAGTATAGGGGCCAACTCCTACAATGAGCAGTTCTTC; CDR3aa: CASSPSIGANSYNEQFF; v_gene: TRBV19; j_gene: TRBJ2-1; d_gene: -; abundance: -
CDR3nt: TGCGCCAGCAGCCAAGTGAAGACAGCTCTGAACAATCAGCCCCAGCATTTT; CDR3aa: CASSQVKTALNNQPQHF; v_gene: TRBV4-1; j_gene: TRBJ1-5; d_gene: -; abundance: -
CDR3nt: TGTGCCAGCACCCTGGGACTAGCGGGGGGGCCGGAGCTGTTTTTT; CDR3aa: CASTLGLAGGPELFF; v_gene: TRBV11-3; j_gene: TRBJ2-2; d_gene: TRBD2; abundance: -
CDR3nt: TGCGCCAGCAGCCAGTTTGAGACTAGCGGGAGAGAGGGGCCCTACGAGCAGTACTTC; CDR3aa: CASSQFETSGREGPYEQYF; v_gene: TRBV4-1; j_gene: TRBJ2-7; d_gene: TRBD2; abundance: -
CDR3nt: TGTGCCAGCAGTTTTGGACTAGCGGGAGCCTACGAGCAGTACTTC; CDR3aa: CASSFGLAGAYEQYF; v_gene: TRBV27; j_gene: TRBJ2-7; d_gene: TRBD2; abundance: once
CDR3nt: TGCGCCAGCAGCCAGAAGACAACTTCCGGGCCGAACACTGAAGCTTTCTTT; CDR3aa: CASSQKTTSGPNTEAFF; v_gene: TRBV4-3; j_gene: TRBJ1-1; d_gene: -; abundance: -
CDR3nt: TGTGCCAGCAGTGTCCAACTAGCGGGAGGCGTTGAGTTAGGCTACGAGCAGTACTTC; CDR3aa: CASSVQLAGGVELGYEQYF; v_gene: TRBV2; j_gene: TRBJ2-7; d_gene: TRBD2; abundance: -
CDR3nt: TGTGCCAGCAGCCCACGACTAGCGGGAGCCTTCGAGCAGTACTTC; CDR3aa: CASSPRLAGAFEQYF; v_gene: TRBV14; j_gene: TRBJ2-7; d_gene: TRBD2; abundance: -
CDR3nt: TGTGCCAGCAGCTCTCCCGGATCGGGGGACAGGGTTAACGCCTTCAAAGGAAACATTCAGTACTTC; CDR3aa: CASSSPGSGDRVNAFKGNIQYF; v_gene: TRBV9; j_gene: TRBJ2-4; d_gene: TRBD1; abundance: -
CDR3nt: TGTGCCAGCAGCTTTCACAGGGGGCGCGTAGAGACCCAGTACTTC; CDR3aa: CASSFHRGRVETQYF; v_gene: TRBV5-6; j_gene: TRBJ2-5; d_gene: TRBD1; abundance: -
CDR3nt: TGTGCCAGCAGTTTCCGACTATTAGGGCGCGCTATGGGGGCCAACGTCCTGACTTTC; CDR3aa: CASSFRLLGRAMGANVLTF; v_gene: TRBV27; j_gene: TRBJ2-6; d_gene: -; abundance: once
CDR3nt: TGTGCCAGCACCACGACGACTAGCGGACTCACAGATACGCAGTATTTT; CDR3aa: CASTTTTSGLTDTQYF; v_gene: TRBV28; j_gene: TRBJ2-3; d_gene: TRBD2; abundance: -
CDR3nt: TGTGCCAGCAGTTACGCTAGCATCTACTACGAGCAGTACTTC; CDR3aa: CASSYASIYYEQYF; v_gene: TRBV6-5; j_gene: TRBJ2-7; d_gene: -; abundance: -
CDR3nt: TGTGCCAGGATGCTTCAGGGTACCGGGGAGCTGTTTTTT; CDR3aa: CARMLQGTGELFF; v_gene: TRBV2; j_gene: TRBJ2-2; d_gene: -; abundance: -
CDR3nt: TGTGCCAGCAGTTTAGACAGGGTAGGCGATGAGCAGTTCTTC; CDR3aa: CASSLDRVGDEQFF; v_gene: TRBV28; j_gene: TRBJ2-1; d_gene: TRBD1; abundance: -
CDR3nt: TGTGCCACCCAAAGGGTTGGAGCCTACGAGCAGTACTTC; CDR3aa: CATQRVGAYEQYF; v_gene: TRBV10-3; j_gene: TRBJ2-7; d_gene: -; abundance: -
CDR3nt: TGTGCCAGCAGCTTGTTATCAGGGGCGAACACTGAAGCTTTCTTT; CDR3aa: CASSLLSGANTEAFF; v_gene: TRBV11-3; j_gene: TRBJ1-1; d_gene: -; abundance: -
CDR3nt: TGTGCCAGCAGGACAGGGGGCCAGCCCCAGCATTTT; CDR3aa: CASRTGGQPQHF; v_gene: TRBV27; j_gene: TRBJ1-5; d_gene: TRBD1; abundance: -
CDR3nt: TGTGCCTGGTCCCAGGGGGGACAGGAGGTACTTGACACTGAAGCTTTCTTT; CDR3aa: CAWSQGGQEVLDTEAFF; v_gene: TRBV30; j_gene: TRBJ1-1; d_gene: TRBD1; abundance: -
CDR3nt: TGTGCCAGCAGTTCGTTAAACATTCAGTACTTC; CDR3aa: CASSSLNIQYF; v_gene: TRBV27; j_gene: TRBJ2-4; d_gene: -; abundance: -
CDR3nt: TGTGCCAGTAATGAACGACAGGGGGCTGGCTACACCTTC; CDR3aa: CASNERQGAGYTF; v_gene: TRBV19; j_gene: TRBJ1-2; d_gene: TRBD1; abundance: -
CDR3nt: TGTGCCAGCAGTTTACGGGCAGAAGTTACATACGAGCAGTACTTC; CDR3aa: CASSLRAEVTYEQYF; v_gene: TRBV27; j_gene: TRBJ2-7; d_gene: -; abundance: -
CDR3nt: TGTGCTAGTGGTTTGCCGGGCATCACAGATACGCAGTATTTT; CDR3aa: CASGLPGITDTQYF; v_gene: TRBV12-5; j_gene: TRBJ2-3; d_gene: -; abundance: -
CDR3nt: TGTGCCAGCAGTTTCTGCATTGGGGGGAAGGATACAAATACGCAGTATTTT; CDR3aa: CASSFCIGGKDTNTQYF; v_gene: TRBV27; j_gene: TRBJ2-3; d_gene: -; abundance: -
CDR3nt: TGTGCCAGCCTTCCTCCGGGCCCGGGGACTAATGAAAAACTGTTTTTT; CDR3aa: CASLPPGPGTNEKLFF; v_gene: TRBV2; j_gene: TRBJ1-4; d_gene: -; abundance: once
CDR3nt: TGCGCCAGCAGCCCTCGGGACTACGAGCAGTACTTC; CDR3aa: CASSPRDYEQYF; v_gene: TRBV5-1; j_gene: TRBJ2-7; d_gene: -; abundance: -
CDR3nt: TGTGCCAGCAGCTTAGCTAGGACTAGCGGCTCCTACAATGAGCAGTTCTTC; CDR3aa: CASSLARTSGSYNEQFF; v_gene: TRBV7-8; j_gene: TRBJ2-1; d_gene: TRBD2; abundance: -
CDR3nt: TGTGCCAGCACTACGAGGGGGGAACATAATGAAAAACTGTTTTTT; CDR3aa: CASTTRGEHNEKLFF; v_gene: TRBV27; j_gene: TRBJ1-4; d_gene: -; abundance: -
CDR3nt: TGTGCCAGCAGTGAGACCGGGACAGCTCAAGAGACCCAGTACTTC; CDR3aa: CASSETGTAQETQYF; v_gene: TRBV6-1; j_gene: TRBJ2-5; d_gene: TRBD1; abundance: few
CDR3nt: TGTGCCAGCAGCCACGAATCCGGGACAGGGTACGAGCAGTACTTC; CDR3aa: CASSHESGTGYEQYF; v_gene: TRBV7-2; j_gene: TRBJ2-7; d_gene: TRBD1; abundance: -
CDR3nt: TGTGCCAGCAGCTTATTGGGGGTGAACGAGCAGTACTTC; CDR3aa: CASSLLGVNEQYF; v_gene: TRBV7-8; j_gene: TRBJ2-7; d_gene: -; abundance: -
CDR3nt: TGTGCCAGCAGTGTAGCGGGACTGGGGGGAGATACGCAGTATTTT; CDR3aa: CASSVAGLGGDTQYF; v_gene: TRBV25-1; j_gene: TRBJ2-3; d_gene: TRBD2; abundance: -
CDR3nt: TGTGCCAGCAGTTTTCCGCGGATCAGCTCCTACAATGAGCAGTTCTTC; CDR3aa: CASSFPRISSYNEQFF; v_gene: TRBV28; j_gene: TRBJ2-1; d_gene: -; abundance: -
CDR3nt: TGTGCCAGCAGCCCAAACCCCAGGGACACGGTGAATGAGCAGTTCTTC; CDR3aa: CASSPNPRDTVNEQFF; v_gene: TRBV2; j_gene: TRBJ2-1; d_gene: -; abundance: once
CDR3nt: TGTGCCAGCAGTCTAGGACTAGCGGGCGACTACGAGCAGTACTTC; CDR3aa: CASSLGLAGDYEQYF; v_gene: TRBV6-5; j_gene: TRBJ2-7; d_gene: TRBD2; abundance: -